These 26 T cell receptor beta chains share one sample of origin, sequenced in a study of blood T cell repertoires in COVID-19. Generated by immunoSEQ multiplex PCR, the TCRdb table keeps only in-frame clones and is missing some. Here the sample spans tens of thousands of clones, over 80% being singletons. The material sequenced was peripheral blood. The receptor set was obtained from a middle-aged man with acute or convalescent COVID-19.

This clone was seen once. The genes are TRBV20-1 and TRBJ2-7, with 8 positions matching TRBD1. After removal of 3 bases from V and 4 bases from J, the junction contained 11 bases not matched to a gene. Germline-derived CDR1 and CDR2 are DFQATT and SNEGSKA (reference sequence). CDR3 length: 15 amino acids. CDR3 sequence: CSASSPGQVAYEQYF. CDR3 DNA sequence: TGCAGTGCTAGTTCACCGGGACAGGTCGCGTACGAGCAGTACTTC.

This chain uses TRBV18 with TRBJ2-6, with D possibly matching TRBD1 (6 bases). The germline gives CDR1 KGHSH, CDR2 LQKENI. The CDR3 runs 16 residues. Trimming removed 3 bases at V and 2 bases at J, with 11 bases between. The CDR3 DNA reads TGTGCCAGCTCACCGACAGGTCAGGCTGGGGCCAACGTCCTGACTTTC. Its protein product is CASSPTGQAGANVLTF.

V is TRBV19 and J is TRBJ2-3, with TRBD1 identical over 10 bases. The germline V gene encodes CDR1 LNHDA and CDR2 SQIVND (reference sequence). The CDR3 length is 16 residues. V shed 10 bases and J 1 base; nucleotides not matched to a gene: 11. Here the CDR3 DNA reads TGTGCCACTAGGGGGATTGGGACAGGGGGCACAGATACGCAGTATTTT. As protein: CATRGIGTGGTDTQYF.

The chain joins TRBV4-3 to TRBJ1-5; no firm D call. The germline V gene has CDR1 LGHNA and CDR2 YSLEER. Trimming pared 0 bases from V and 5 bases from J, leaving 14 bases between. CDR3 size: 16 residues. The CDR3 nucleotides are TGCGCCAGCAGCCAAGAGGCGGGCGGATTGGATCAGCCCCAGCATTTT. Amino acid sequence: CASSQEAGGLDQPQHF.

V and J are TRBV2 and TRBJ2-7; tentatively, D is TRBD2 (5 bases). CDR1 is SNHLY and CDR2 is FYNNEI in the germline V gene. Trimming shortened V by 7 bases and J by 3 bases, and 13 bases separated the two germline ends. The CDR3 spans 13 residues. CDR3 loop: CASMDSNHYEQYF. The CDR3 bases are TGTGCCAGCATGGACTCAAACCACTACGAGCAGTACTTC.

This rearrangement joins TRBV7-9 to TRBJ2-5; TRBD1 might be the D (5 bases). The length of the CDR3 is 13 residues. Germline CDR1 and CDR2: SEHNR and FQNEAQ (reference sequence). The germline V and J ends were trimmed by 1 base and 4 bases, with 7 bases remaining between them. The CDR3 DNA reads as TGTGCCAGCAGCTTAGTCCAGGGAGAGACCCAGTACTTC. Translated: CASSLVQGETQYF. The whole variable domain, remainder taken from reference TRBV7-9 and TRBJ2-5, is DTGVSQNPRHKITKRGQNVTFRCDPISEHNRLYWYRQTLGQGPEFLTYFQNEAQLEKSRLLSDRFSAERPKGSFSTLEIQRTEQGDSAMYLCASSLVQGETQYFGPGTRLLVL.

The chain links TRBV9 to TRBJ2-3; 9 nucleotides match TRBD2. This CDR3 comprises 17 residues. Trimming removed 4 bases from V and 1 base from J; junction bases left unmatched: 10. The V gene's germline CDR1 is SGDLS and CDR2 YYNGEE. CDR3 DNA: TGTGCCAGCAGCCCCCGGGCGGGGGGGCCACGCACAGATACGCAGTATTTT. Translating it yields CASSPRAGGPRTDTQYF.

The rearrangement links TRBV19 to TRBJ2-1, with 13 bases matching TRBD2. Trimming at V came to 5 bases and at J to 5 bases, leaving 3 bases not matched to a gene. Germline V lookup: CDR1 LNHDA, CDR2 SQIVND (reference sequence). The CDR3 loop spans 15 amino acids. CDR3 sequence: CASSVGLAGDNEQFF. The CDR3 bases are TGTGCCAGTAGTGTAGGACTAGCGGGAGACAATGAGCAGTTCTTC.

The chain employs TRBV11-2 and TRBJ2-5, with D maybe TRBD1 (5 bases). CDR1 is SGHAT, CDR2 FQNNGV, per germline. V was pared by 2 bases and J by 1 base, with 14 bases between. This CDR3 spans 16 amino acids. The DNA of the CDR3 is TGTGCCAGCAGCTTAAGGCTGGGGCTCCCCCAAGAGACCCAGTACTTC. This codes for CASSLRLGLPQETQYF.

In its sample, this clone was seen a few times. The V call is TRBV18, the J call TRBJ1-5; D gene unclear. There are 13 residues in the CDR3. The germline CDR1 and CDR2 sequences are KGHSH and LQKENI. V lost 5 bases to trimming and J lost 7 bases, with 12 bases between them. DNA of the CDR3: TGTGCCAGCTCAGGTGAGGGAGACCAGCCCCAGCATTTT. Amino acid sequence: CASSGEGDQPQHF.

This clone occurred once. CDR3 nucleotide sequence: TGTGCCAGCAGCTACCATCTGGACACCTCCTACGAGCAGTACTTC. This translates into CASSYHLDTSYEQYF. The rearrangement joins TRBV7-9 to TRBJ2-7, with D possibly TRBD1 on 5 matching bases. The CDR3 is 15 amino acids. Between the trimmed V and J ends, which lost 4 bases and 0 bases, there was a span of 13 bases. The germline CDR1 and CDR2 sequences are SEHNR and FQNEAQ (reference sequence).

This clone showed up just once. CDR3 nucleotide sequence: TGTGCCAGCAGTTTAGCGGGGGCCGGGGAGACCCAGTACTTC. Protein: CASSLAGAGETQYF. J is TRBJ2-5 and V is TRBV6-2 or TRBV6-3, with 9 bases that match TRBD2. The trim removed 4 bases at V and 5 bases at J, leaving 5 bases unmatched. Germline V gene lookup returns CDR1 MNHEY and CDR2 SVGEGT. This CDR3 is built from 14 residues.

This chain links TRBV7-3 with TRBJ1-2; D is ambiguous. The CDR3 is 15 residues long. CDR1 is SGHTA and CDR2 is FQGTGA in the germline V gene. Trimming stripped 2 bases from V and 6 bases from J, with 16 bases between. The CDR3 sequence: CASSLEAELRDGYTF. CDR3 nucleotide sequence: TGTGCCAGCAGCTTAGAGGCGGAGTTACGTGATGGCTACACCTTC.

The chain couples TRBV5-6 to TRBJ2-3; 11 nucleotides line up with TRBD1. The CDR3 has 15 amino acids. Germline values: CDR1 SGHDT, CDR2 YYEEEE. V was clipped by 0 bases and J by 8 bases; unmatched bases: 5. The CDR3 sequence: CASSLVAGTGGTQYF. The CDR3 nucleotides are TGTGCCAGCAGCTTGGTAGCTGGGACAGGGGGTACGCAGTATTTT.

V usage is TRBV6-4 and J usage is TRBJ1-3, with D unclear. V was cut by 6 bases and J by 0 bases, with 9 bases left in between. The CDR3 contains 14 residues. Germline V CDR1 and CDR2: MRHNA, SNTAGT. The chain's CDR3 is CASRDGSSGNTIYF. For the CDR3, the DNA is TGTGCCAGCAGGGACGGGAGCTCTGGAAACACCATATATTTT.

The rearrangement links TRBV6-5 to TRBJ2-3; TRBD2 might be the D (6 bases). The V end was cut by 7 bases, the J end by 10 bases, with 12 bases between. The germline CDR1 and CDR2 sequences are MNHEY and SVGAGI. There are 11 residues in the CDR3. DNA for the CDR3: TGTGCCAGCACCGCCGGGACTTCGCAGTATTTT. Translated, it gives CASTAGTSQYF.

This chain joins TRBV9 and TRBJ1-1; TRBD1 might be the D (5 bases). Trimming took 5 bases from V and 1 from J, leaving 9 bases between them. The germline CDR1 and CDR2 sequences are SGDLS and YYNGEE. The CDR3 loop spans 13 amino acids. Written as DNA, the CDR3 is TGTGCCAGCAGTTCGGGGGGGAACACTGAAGCTTTCTTT. Translation gives CASSSGGNTEAFF.

V is TRBV5-1 and J is TRBJ1-1; 9 nucleotides match TRBD1. Germline values: CDR1 SGHRS, CDR2 YFSETQ. The CDR3 is 12 amino acids. The ends lost 7 bases at V and 6 bases at J; junction bases unmatched: 4. CDR3 sequence (DNA): TGCGCCAGCGGACAGGGGAATTCTGAAGCTTTCTTT. Protein sequence: CASGQGNSEAFF.

The chain recombines TRBV11-2 with TRBJ1-2, with D perhaps TRBD1 (6 bases). Germline assignment: CDR1 SGHAT and CDR2 FQNNGV. The ends were cut back, 5 bases at V and 7 bases at J, with 17 bases in the middle. The CDR3 length is 14 residues. DNA of the CDR3: TGTGCCAGCAGCCACTGGGACACGGAGCGTGGCTACACCTTC. Translated: CASSHWDTERGYTF. The full variable domain, its missing parts supplied by reference TRBV11-2 and TRBJ1-2, is EAGVAQSPRYKIIEKRQSVAFWCNPISGHATLYWYQQILGQGPKLLIQFQNNGVVDDSQLPKDRFSAERLKGVDSTLKIQPAKLEDSAVYLCASSHWDTERGYTFGSGTRLTVV.

This sequence joins TRBV24-1 and TRBJ2-5, with 10 bases matching TRBD2. After removal of 3 bases from V and 0 bases from J, the junction contained 12 bases not matched to a gene. CDR3 length: 19 amino acids. Germline values: CDR1 KGHDR, CDR2 SFDVKD. CDR3 coding DNA: TGTGCCACCAGTGATCGCGCTATTACTAGCGGGGATTACCAAGAGACCCAGTACTTC. Its translation: CATSDRAITSGDYQETQYF.

This sequence joins TRBV19 and TRBJ1-2; D remains ambiguous. Trimming cost V 3 bases and J 3 bases, with 8 bases left between them. Germline V lookup: CDR1 LNHDA, CDR2 SQIVND (reference sequence). This CDR3 region has 13 residues. CDR3 region: CASSIAADYGYTF. CDR3 bases: TGTGCCAGTAGTATCGCAGCGGACTATGGCTACACCTTC.

The V and J genes are TRBV18 and TRBJ1-4; D gene ambiguous. Trimming removed 4 bases from V and 7 bases from J, with 19 bases in between. Germline V CDR1 and CDR2: KGHSH, LQKENI. CDR3 size: 16 residues. The CDR3 protein is CASSLLSRGSGEKLFF. CDR3 nucleotide sequence: TGTGCCAGCTCACTATTGAGCCGGGGTTCTGGTGAAAAACTGTTTTTT.

The chain combines TRBV9 with TRBJ1-2; 7 nucleotides line up with TRBD1. J lost 2 bases, V lost 3 bases, and 4 bases had no gene match. CDR3 length: 14 amino acids. Germline V gene sequence: CDR1 SGDLS, CDR2 YYNGEE. The CDR3 reads CASSARDRNYGYTF. As DNA, the CDR3 is TGTGCCAGCAGCGCCCGGGACAGAAACTATGGCTACACCTTC.

This chain links TRBV5-1 with TRBJ2-7, with 9 bases aligning to TRBD1. V lost 4 bases to trimming and J lost 2 bases; unmatched junction nucleotides: 7. CDR1 and CDR2 from the germline V gene are SGHRS and YFSETQ. This CDR3 region has 15 residues. CDR3 amino acids: CASSEGTGNTYEQYF. CDR3 coding DNA: TGCGCCAGCAGCGAAGGGACAGGGAACACCTACGAGCAGTACTTC.

The chain links TRBV30 to TRBJ2-3, with 7 bases lining up with TRBD2. The ends lost 6 bases at V and 2 bases at J; junction bases unmatched: 8. Germline lookup yields CDR1 GTSNPN and CDR2 SVGIG (reference sequence). The CDR3 consists of 14 residues. The DNA of the CDR3 is TGTGCCTGTTCGCGGGAGTTAAACACAGATACGCAGTATTTT. Protein: CACSRELNTDTQYF.

The V call is TRBV6-1, the J call TRBJ2-5; TRBD1 aligns across 8 bases. CDR1 is MNHNS, CDR2 SASEGT, per germline. J was trimmed by 3 bases and V by 5 bases; bases with no gene match: 2. The CDR3 has 13 amino acids. CDR3 residues: CASSMDREETQYF. The CDR3 DNA reads as TGTGCCAGCAGTATGGACAGGGAAGAGACCCAGTACTTC.